Sequencing of this T cell receptor beta chain was carried out in a study of blood T cell repertoires in COVID-19. Study-level background: Material from acute and convalescent COVID-19 was sourced from the United States, Italy and Spain. From T cells, B-cell-depleted T cells, or PBMCs came the material, which was cDNA or gDNA.

In the original analysis: Reference gene primer amplification yielded estimated nucleated cell counts. Method: immunoSEQ multiplex PCR; TCRdb's copy keeps in-frame clones and lacks some. D and trimming were read from the DNA, whereas the V and J calls and clone size are those reported in that table. This repertoire shows 70,000 or so clones, approximately 90% found once; its top ten account for roughly a tenth. This CDR3 is 13 amino acids long. V was shortened by 5 bases and J by 0 bases, with 7 bases between the two germline ends. The chain has TRBV12-3 or TRBV12-4 and TRBJ1-1; D call uncertain. What was sequenced was peripheral blood. The source is a man aged 65 to 79 with active or convalescent COVID-19. Here the CDR3 DNA reads TGTGCCAGCAGTACCAGCGTGAACACTGAAGCTTTCTTT. Protein product: CASSTSVNTEAFF.